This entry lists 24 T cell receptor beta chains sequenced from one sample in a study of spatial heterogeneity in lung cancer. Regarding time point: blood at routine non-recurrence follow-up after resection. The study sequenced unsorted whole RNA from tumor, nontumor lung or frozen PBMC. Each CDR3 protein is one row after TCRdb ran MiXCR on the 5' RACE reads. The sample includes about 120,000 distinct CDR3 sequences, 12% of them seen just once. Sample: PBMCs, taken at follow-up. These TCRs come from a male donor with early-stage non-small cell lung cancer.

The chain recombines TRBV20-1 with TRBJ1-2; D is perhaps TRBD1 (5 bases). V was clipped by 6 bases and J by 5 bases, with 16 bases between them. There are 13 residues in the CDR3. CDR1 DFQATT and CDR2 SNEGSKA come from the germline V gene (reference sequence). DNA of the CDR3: TGCAGTGCGGAGGAGGGGCGAGGATATGGCTACACCTTC. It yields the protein CSAEEGRGYGYTF.

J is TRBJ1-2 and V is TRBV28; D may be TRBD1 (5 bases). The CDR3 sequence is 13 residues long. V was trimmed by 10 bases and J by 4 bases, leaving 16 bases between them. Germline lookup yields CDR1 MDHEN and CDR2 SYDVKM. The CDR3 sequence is CATSTVSLYGYTF. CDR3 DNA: TGTGCCACTTCGACAGTTTCCCTCTATGGCTACACCTTC.

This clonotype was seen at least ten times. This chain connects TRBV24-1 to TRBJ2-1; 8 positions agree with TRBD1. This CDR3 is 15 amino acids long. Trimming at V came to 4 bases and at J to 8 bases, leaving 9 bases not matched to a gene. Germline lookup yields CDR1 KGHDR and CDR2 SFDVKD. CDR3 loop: CATSETRDRPHEQFF. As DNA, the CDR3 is TGTGCCACCAGTGAAACCCGGGACAGGCCCCATGAGCAGTTCTTC.

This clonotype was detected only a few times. The CDR3 DNA is TGTGCCAGCAGCCGGACTAGCGGGGGGGCCAGTGAGACCCAGTACTTC. This sequence encodes CASSRTSGGASETQYF. The chain couples TRBV7-9 to TRBJ2-5, with 15 bases lining up with TRBD2. V lost 5 bases and J lost 5; bases outside the gene matches: 6. CDR3 length: 16 amino acids. Germline V CDR1 and CDR2: SEHNR, FQNEAQ (reference sequence).

The chain's CDR3 is CSVPGPRSRETQYF. DNA of the CDR3: TGCAGCGTTCCGGGACCTCGATCGAGAGAGACCCAGTACTTC. This chain connects TRBV29-1 to TRBJ2-5; D is possibly TRBD1 or TRBD2 (5 bases each). The CDR3 runs 14 residues. Trimming stripped 5 bases from V and 4 bases from J, with 17 bases between. Per the germline V gene, CDR1 is SQVTM and CDR2 is ANQGSEA. The variable domain in full, completed from reference TRBV29-1 and TRBJ2-5, reads SAVISQKPSRDICQRGTSLTIQCQVDSQVTMMFWYRQQPGQSLTLIATANQGSEATYESGFVIDKFPISRPNLTFSTLTVSNMSPEDSSIYLCSVPGPRSRETQYFGPGTRLLVL.

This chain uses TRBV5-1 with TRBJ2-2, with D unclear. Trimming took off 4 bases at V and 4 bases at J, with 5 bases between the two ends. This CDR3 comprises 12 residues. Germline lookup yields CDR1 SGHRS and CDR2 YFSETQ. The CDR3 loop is CASSPSTGELFF. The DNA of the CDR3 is TGCGCCAGCAGCCCCAGCACCGGGGAGCTGTTTTTT.

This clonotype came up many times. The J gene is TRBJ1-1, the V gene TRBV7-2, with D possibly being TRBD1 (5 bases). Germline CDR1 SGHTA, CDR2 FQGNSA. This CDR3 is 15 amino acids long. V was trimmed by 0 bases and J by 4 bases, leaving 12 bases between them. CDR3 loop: CASSLASRVGTEAFF. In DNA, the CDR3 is TGTGCCAGCAGCTTAGCGTCCAGGGTCGGCACTGAAGCTTTCTTT.

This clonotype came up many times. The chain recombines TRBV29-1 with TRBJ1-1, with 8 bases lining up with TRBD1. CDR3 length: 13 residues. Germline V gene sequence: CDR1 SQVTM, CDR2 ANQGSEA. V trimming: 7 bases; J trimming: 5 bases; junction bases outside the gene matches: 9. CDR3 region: CSADRVGTTEAFF. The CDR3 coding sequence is TGCAGCGCGGACAGGGTTGGGACTACTGAAGCTTTCTTT.

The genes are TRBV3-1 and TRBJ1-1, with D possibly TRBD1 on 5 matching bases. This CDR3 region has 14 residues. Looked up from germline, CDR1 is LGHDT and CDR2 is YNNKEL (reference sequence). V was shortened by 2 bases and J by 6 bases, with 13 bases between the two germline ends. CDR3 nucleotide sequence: TGTGCCAGCAGCCAAAGATTTTCAGGGTCTGAAGCTTTCTTT. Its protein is CASSQRFSGSEAFF.

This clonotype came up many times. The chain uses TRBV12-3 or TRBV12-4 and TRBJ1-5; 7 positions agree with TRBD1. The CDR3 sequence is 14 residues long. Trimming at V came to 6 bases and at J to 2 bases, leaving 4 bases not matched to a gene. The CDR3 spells CASSFGQGNQPQHF. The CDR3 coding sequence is TGTGCCAGCAGCTTTGGACAGGGCAATCAGCCCCAGCATTTT.

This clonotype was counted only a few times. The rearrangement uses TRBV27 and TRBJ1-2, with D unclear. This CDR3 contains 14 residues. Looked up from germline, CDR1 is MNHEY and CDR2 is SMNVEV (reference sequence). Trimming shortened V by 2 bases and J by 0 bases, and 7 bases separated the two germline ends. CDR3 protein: CASSLSSANYGYTF. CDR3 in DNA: TGTGCCAGCAGTTTAAGTTCCGCTAACTATGGCTACACCTTC.

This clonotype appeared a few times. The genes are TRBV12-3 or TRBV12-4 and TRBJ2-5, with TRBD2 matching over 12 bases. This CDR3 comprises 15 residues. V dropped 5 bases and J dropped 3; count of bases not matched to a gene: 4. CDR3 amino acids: CASSPRTSGKETQYF. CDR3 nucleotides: TGTGCCAGCAGTCCCCGGACTAGCGGGAAAGAGACCCAGTACTTC.

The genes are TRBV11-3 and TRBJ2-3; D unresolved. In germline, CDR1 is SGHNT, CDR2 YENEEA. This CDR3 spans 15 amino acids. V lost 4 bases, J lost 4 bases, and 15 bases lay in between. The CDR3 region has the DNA TGTGCCAGCAGCTCTCAGACGGCGTCCGCAGATACGCAGTATTTT. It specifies CASSSQTASADTQYF.

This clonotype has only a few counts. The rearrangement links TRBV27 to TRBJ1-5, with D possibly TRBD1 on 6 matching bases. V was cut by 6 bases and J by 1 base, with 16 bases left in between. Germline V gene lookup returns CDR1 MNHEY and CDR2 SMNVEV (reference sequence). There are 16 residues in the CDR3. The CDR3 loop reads CASRTTGSGSNQPQHF. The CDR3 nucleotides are TGTGCCAGCAGAACTACAGGGAGCGGAAGCAATCAGCCCCAGCATTTT.

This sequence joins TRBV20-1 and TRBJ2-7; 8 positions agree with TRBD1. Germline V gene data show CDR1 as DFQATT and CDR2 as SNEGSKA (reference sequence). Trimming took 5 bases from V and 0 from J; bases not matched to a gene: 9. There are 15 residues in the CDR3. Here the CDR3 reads CSALPGTGLSYEQYF. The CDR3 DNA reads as TGCAGTGCTCTCCCCGGGACAGGACTCTCCTACGAGCAGTACTTC.

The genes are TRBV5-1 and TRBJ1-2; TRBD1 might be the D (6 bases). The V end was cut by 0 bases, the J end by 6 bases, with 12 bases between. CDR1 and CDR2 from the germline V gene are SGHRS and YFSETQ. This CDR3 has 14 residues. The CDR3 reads CASSLDFQGNGYTF. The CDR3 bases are TGCGCCAGCAGCTTGGATTTCCAGGGGAATGGCTACACCTTC.

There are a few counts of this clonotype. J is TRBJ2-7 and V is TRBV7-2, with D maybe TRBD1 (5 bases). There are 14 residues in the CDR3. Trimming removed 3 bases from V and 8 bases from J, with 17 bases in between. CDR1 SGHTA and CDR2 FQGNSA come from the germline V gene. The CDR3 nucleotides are TGTGCCAGCAGCTTTAGGGGCCCTTCTCCACAGCAGTACTTC. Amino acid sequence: CASSFRGPSPQQYF.

The CDR3 protein is CASSEDRFGGYTF. The CDR3 nucleotides read TGTGCCAGCAGTGAGGACAGATTCGGTGGCTACACCTTC. The V call is TRBV2, the J call TRBJ1-2, with D tentatively TRBD1 (6 bases). Germline CDR1 is SNHLY and CDR2 is FYNNEI. The V gene lost 3 bases and the J gene lost 7 bases, with 12 bases spanning the gap. CDR3 length: 13 residues. The whole variable domain, remainder taken from reference TRBV2 and TRBJ1-2, is EPEVTQTPSHQVTQMGQEVILRCVPISNHLYFYWYRQILGQKVEFLVSFYNNEISEKSEIFDDQFSVERPDGSNFTLKIRSTKLEDSAMYFCASSEDRFGGYTFGSGTRLTVV.

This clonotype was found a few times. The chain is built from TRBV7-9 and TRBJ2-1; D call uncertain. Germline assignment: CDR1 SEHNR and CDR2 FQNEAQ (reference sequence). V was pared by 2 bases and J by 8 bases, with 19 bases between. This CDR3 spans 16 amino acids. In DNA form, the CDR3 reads TGTGCCAGCAGCTTAACCTCCCTACTCCCGCACCATGAGCAGTTCTTC. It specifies CASSLTSLLPHHEQFF.

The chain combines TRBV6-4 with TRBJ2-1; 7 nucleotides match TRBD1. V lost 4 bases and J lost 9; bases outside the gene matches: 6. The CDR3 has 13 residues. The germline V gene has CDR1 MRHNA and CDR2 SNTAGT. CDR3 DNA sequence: TGTGCCAGCAGTGGGGAAGGGGGCAGTGAGCAGTTCTTC. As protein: CASSGEGGSEQFF.

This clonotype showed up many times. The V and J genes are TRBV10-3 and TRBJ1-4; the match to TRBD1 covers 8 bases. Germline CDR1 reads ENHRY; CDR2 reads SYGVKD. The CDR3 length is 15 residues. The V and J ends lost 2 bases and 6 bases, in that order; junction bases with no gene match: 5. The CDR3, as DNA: TGTGCCATCAGTGAGGGACAGGGCGCGGATGAAAAACTGTTTTTT. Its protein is CAISEGQGADEKLFF.

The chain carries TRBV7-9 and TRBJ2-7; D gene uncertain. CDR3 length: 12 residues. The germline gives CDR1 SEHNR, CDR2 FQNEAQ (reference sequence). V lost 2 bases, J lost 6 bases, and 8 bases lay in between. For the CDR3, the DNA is TGTGCCAGCAGCTTAATCCCAATCGAGCAGTACTTC. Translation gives CASSLIPIEQYF.

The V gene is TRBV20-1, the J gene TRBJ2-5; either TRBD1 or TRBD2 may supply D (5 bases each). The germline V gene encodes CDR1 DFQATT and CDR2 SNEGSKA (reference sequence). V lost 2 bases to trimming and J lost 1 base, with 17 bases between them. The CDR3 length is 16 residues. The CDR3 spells CSARSTSGGLQETQYF. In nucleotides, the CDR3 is TGCAGTGCTAGATCTACTAGTGGGGGTCTCCAAGAGACCCAGTACTTC.

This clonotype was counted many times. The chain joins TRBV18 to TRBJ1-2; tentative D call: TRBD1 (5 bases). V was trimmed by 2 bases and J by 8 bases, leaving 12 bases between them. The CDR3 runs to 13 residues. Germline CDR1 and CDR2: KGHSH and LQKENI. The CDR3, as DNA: TGTGCCAGCTCACCAGTAGGGGAACGGGGCTACACCTTC. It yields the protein CASSPVGERGYTF.